This T cell receptor beta chain comes out of a study of blood T cell repertoires in COVID-19. Produced via immunoSEQ multiplex PCR; TCRdb's table is partial and in-frame only. The sample yields roughly 100,000 clones, 80% to 90% seen once. The sample comprised peripheral blood. This sequence originates from a man aged 35 to 55 with active or convalescent COVID-19.

The CDR3 nucleotides read TGTGCCAGCAGCCAAGCCGGGGAGCAGTTCTTC. Its protein is CASSQAGEQFF. The chain carries TRBV4-2 and TRBJ2-1; D remains ambiguous. This CDR3 has 11 amino acids. Between the trimmed V and J ends, which lost 1 base and 10 bases, there was a span of 5 bases. In germline, CDR1 is LGHNA, CDR2 YNFKEQ.